This TCR beta chain was found in a study of a mutant IDH1 vaccine in newly diagnosed glioma. Germline V lookup: CDR1 SGHTS, CDR2 YDEGEE. V dropped 3 bases and J dropped 0 bases, with 10 bases sitting between them. The CDR3 loop spans 15 amino acids. Assay: immunoSEQ multiplex PCR; the TCRdb copy retains only in-frame clones and omits some. The data contain about 46,000 clones, almost 95% of them singletons. Time point specified: week 35, safety follow-up. Each vaccine dose was 300 ug of mutant IDH1 20-mer peptide, with topical imiquimod. A remark on this clone: Its matching antigen is unknown.

This TCR derives from a man aged 45-65 years with glioma. This chain joins TRBV5-8 and TRBJ1-5; D remains ambiguous. The sequencing here drew on PBMCs, taken from a glioma patient whose treatment included an IDH1 peptide vaccine. The CDR3 DNA is TGTGCCAGCAGCTCCGGACTGAATAGCAATCAGCCCCAGCATTTT. Its translation: CASSSGLNSNQPQHF.